The 27 T cell receptor beta chains below come from one sample, sequenced in a study of blood T cell repertoires in COVID-19. TCRdb keeps only in-frame clones here, not all; method: immunoSEQ multiplex PCR. The profile shows fewer than 350,000 clones, 87% of them singletons. The sample consisted of peripheral blood. Source of these receptors: a woman aged 50 to 60 who had recovered from COVID-19.

The chain uses TRBV11-1 and TRBJ1-1; 12 nucleotides match TRBD1. J lost 6 bases, V lost 5 bases, and 10 bases had no gene match. This CDR3 comprises 16 residues. CDR1 SGHAT and CDR2 FQDESV come from the germline V gene (reference sequence). The CDR3 nucleotides read TGTGCCAGCAGCCCCCGGGACAGGGGGCAGTGGGCTGAAGCTTTCTTT. Amino acid sequence: CASSPRDRGQWAEAFF.

This chain links TRBV5-4 with TRBJ2-1; D is possibly TRBD2 (6 bases). Germline values: CDR1 SGHNT, CDR2 YYREEE (reference sequence). This CDR3 is built from 16 residues. V was cut by 1 base and J by 6 bases, with 17 bases left in between. CDR3 DNA: TGTGCCAGCAGCTTGCGGTCCGGGGACTTTAGCAATGAGCAGTTCTTC. Translation gives CASSLRSGDFSNEQFF.

This clone was seen just once. The chain has TRBV7-9 and TRBJ1-4; 9 bases match TRBD1. J gave up 0 bases and V 5 bases, and 7 bases lay outside the gene matches. Germline values: CDR1 SEHNR, CDR2 FQNEAQ (reference sequence). The CDR3 consists of 17 residues. The CDR3 is CASSPTGGRTTNEKLFF. DNA for the CDR3: TGTGCCAGCAGCCCCACAGGGGGCAGAACAACTAATGAAAAACTGTTTTTT.

There are a few counts of this clone. The rearrangement uses TRBV5-4 and TRBJ1-2; possible D gene TRBD1, 5 bases. V lost 0 bases and J 5 bases, leaving 11 bases between the germline ends. CDR3 length equals 14 residues. Germline V lookup: CDR1 SGHNT, CDR2 YYREEE (reference sequence). The DNA for the CDR3 is TGTGCCAGCAGCTTGGAGGAGGGGAGTTATGGCTACACCTTC. Translation gives CASSLEEGSYGYTF.

The chain combines TRBV7-3 with TRBJ1-1; D gene uncertain. The length of the CDR3 is 14 residues. CDR1 and CDR2 (germline): SGHTA, FQGTGA. V was pared by 2 bases and J by 3 bases, with 10 bases between. CDR3 protein: CASSLEVWHTEAFF. The CDR3 DNA follows: TGTGCCAGCAGCTTAGAAGTTTGGCACACTGAAGCTTTCTTT. The whole variable domain, filled in from reference TRBV7-3 and TRBJ1-1, reads GAGVSQTPSNKVTEKGKYVELRCDPISGHTALYWYRQSLGQGPEFLIYFQGTGAADDSGLPNDRFFAVRPEGSVSTLKIQRTERGDSAVYLCASSLEVWHTEAFFGQGTRLTVV.

J is TRBJ1-6 and V is TRBV18; a possible D gene is TRBD1 (6 bases). This CDR3 comprises 15 residues. Germline V gene lookup returns CDR1 KGHSH and CDR2 LQKENI. Trimming removed 6 bases at V and 8 bases at J, with 17 bases between. DNA of the CDR3: TGTGCCAGCTCCCCTAGCAGGGGAAGCGATTCACCCCTCCACTTT. As protein: CASSPSRGSDSPLHF. The full variable domain, rest sourced from reference TRBV18 and TRBJ1-6, is NAGVMQNPRHLVRRRGQEARLRCSPMKGHSHVYWYRQLPEEGLKFMVYLQKENIIDESGMPKERFSAEFPKEGPSILRIQQVVRGDSAAYFCASSPSRGSDSPLHFGNGTRLTVT.

This rearrangement joins TRBV3-1 (or the pseudogene TRBV3-2) to TRBJ2-5; 10 bases match TRBD2. This CDR3 contains 17 residues. Unmatched junction bases numbered 10, after V lost 1 base and J lost 5 bases. Looked up from germline, CDR1 is LGHDT and CDR2 is YNNKEL (reference sequence). The CDR3 sequence: CASSQGLAGGRKETQYF. The CDR3 DNA reads as TGTGCCAGCAGCCAAGGATTAGCGGGGGGCCGTAAGGAGACCCAGTACTTC.

The chain combines TRBV18 with TRBJ1-4, with 7 positions matching TRBD1. Germline CDR1 and CDR2: KGHSH and LQKENI. There are 14 residues in the CDR3. J was trimmed by 8 bases and V by 1 base; bases with no gene match: 4. CDR3 region: CASSPQGASEKLFF. The CDR3 DNA sequence: TGTGCCAGCTCACCACAGGGGGCATCCGAAAAACTGTTTTTT.

This chain joins TRBV4-1 and TRBJ1-2; D is ambiguous. Germline V gene data show CDR1 as MGHRA and CDR2 as YSYEKL. Trimming stripped 0 bases from V and 4 bases from J, with 9 bases between. CDR3 size: 14 residues. The CDR3 DNA sequence: TGCGCCAGCAGCCAAGAACTACGGGGCTATGGCTACACCTTC. Its translation is CASSQELRGYGYTF.

This chain uses TRBV27 with TRBJ1-2, with TRBD1 matching over 9 bases. CDR1 MNHEY and CDR2 SMNVEV come from the germline V gene (reference sequence). J gave up 4 bases and V 4 bases, and 19 bases lay outside the gene matches. This CDR3 is 19 amino acids long. The CDR3: CASSSIFDSGQGFGYGYTF. The CDR3 coding sequence is TGTGCCAGCAGTTCAATCTTCGACTCGGGACAGGGCTTTGGCTATGGCTACACCTTC.

The chain recombines TRBV5-4 with TRBJ2-2, with 12 bases aligning to TRBD2. CDR1 is SGHNT, CDR2 YYREEE, per germline (reference sequence). After removal of 3 bases from V and 6 bases from J, the junction contained 6 bases not matched to a gene. The CDR3 loop spans 16 amino acids. For the CDR3, the DNA is TGTGCCAGCAGCTCCGGACTAGCGGGAACCGCCGGGGAGCTGTTTTTT. Protein: CASSSGLAGTAGELFF.

The gene calls are TRBV4-3 and TRBJ1-5; D might be TRBD1 (5 bases). This CDR3 comprises 15 residues. V dropped 0 bases and J dropped 5 bases, with 11 bases sitting between them. CDR1 LGHNA and CDR2 YSLEER come from the germline V gene. For the CDR3, the DNA is TGCGCCAGCAGCCAAGACGGAGGGGTCGATCAGCCCCAGCATTTT. Translated: CASSQDGGVDQPQHF.

The chain links TRBV7-9 to TRBJ1-2; D not certain. CDR3 length: 12 residues. V was pared by 5 bases and J by 4 bases, with 8 bases between. Germline assignment: CDR1 SEHNR and CDR2 FQNEAQ (reference sequence). Here the CDR3 DNA reads TGTGCCAGCAGCCCGGAGCCCTATGGCTACACCTTC. Translating it yields CASSPEPYGYTF.

The genes are TRBV5-1 and TRBJ2-5; 9 nucleotides line up with TRBD1. V shed 3 bases, J shed 2 bases, and the junction held 5 bases outside the gene matches. The germline V gene encodes CDR1 SGHRS and CDR2 YFSETQ. The CDR3 extends over 15 amino acids. The CDR3 here is CASSSPGQGQETQYF. The CDR3 DNA reads TGCGCCAGCAGCTCCCCGGGACAGGGACAAGAGACCCAGTACTTC.

The chain joins TRBV7-9 to TRBJ2-3, with 13 bases aligning to TRBD2. This CDR3 comprises 15 residues. V trimming: 3 bases; J trimming: 3 bases; junction bases outside the gene matches: 0. The germline CDR1 and CDR2 sequences are SEHNR and FQNEAQ (reference sequence). CDR3 amino acids: CASSLTSGRTDTQYF. CDR3 DNA sequence: TGTGCCAGCAGCTTGACTAGCGGGAGGACAGATACGCAGTATTTT. Together with reference TRBV7-9 and TRBJ2-3, the CDR3 gives the full variable domain: DTGVSQNPRHKITKRGQNVTFRCDPISEHNRLYWYRQTLGQGPEFLTYFQNEAQLEKSRLLSDRFSAERPKGSFSTLEIQRTEQGDSAMYLCASSLTSGRTDTQYFGPGTRLTVL.

This clone has only one observation. The chain recombines TRBV7-2 with TRBJ1-2, with D possibly matching TRBD1 (6 bases). V dropped 6 bases and J dropped 2 bases, with 16 bases sitting between them. CDR1 is SGHTA, CDR2 FQGNSA, per germline. This CDR3 has 15 amino acids. The CDR3 loop is CASSFIAQGNYGYTF. The CDR3 DNA sequence: TGTGCCAGCAGTTTTATAGCACAGGGAAACTATGGCTACACCTTC.

This chain joins TRBV7-2 and TRBJ1-2, with D possibly matching TRBD1 (5 bases). The V end was cut by 5 bases, the J end by 8 bases, with 12 bases between. This CDR3 spans 12 amino acids. CDR1 and CDR2 (germline): SGHTA, FQGNSA. CDR3 sequence (DNA): TGTGCCAGCAGCCCCCAGGGCGGAGGCTACACCTTC. Its translation: CASSPQGGGYTF.

The J gene is TRBJ1-2, the V gene TRBV6-5; D uncertain. CDR3 length: 12 amino acids. V was cut by 2 bases and J by 8 bases, with 9 bases left in between. CDR1 and CDR2 from the germline V gene are MNHEY and SVGAGI. The CDR3 sequence: CASSYEGSGYTF. CDR3 bases: TGTGCCAGCAGTTACGAGGGTTCGGGCTACACCTTC.

The V call is TRBV11-2, the J call TRBJ1-2, with D tentatively TRBD1 (5 bases). The V gene lost 4 bases and the J gene lost 7 bases, with 13 bases spanning the gap. CDR1 is SGHAT and CDR2 is FQNNGV in the germline V gene. The CDR3 runs 13 residues. The CDR3 sequence: CASSSIRGGGYTF. The CDR3 DNA sequence: TGTGCCAGCAGCTCCATTCGGGGGGGTGGCTACACCTTC.

J is TRBJ2-5 and V is TRBV24-1, with 7 bases fitting TRBD1. Germline assignment: CDR1 KGHDR and CDR2 SFDVKD. The CDR3 loop spans 15 amino acids. The V segment lost 1 base and the J segment 1 base; nucleotides outside the gene matches: 2. The CDR3 nucleotides read TGTGCCACCAGTGATTTCCGACAGGGCCAAGAGACCCAGTACTTC. Translation: CATSDFRQGQETQYF.

This clone has only a few counts. The CDR3, as DNA: TGTGCCAGCACCGGGGACAGGGGAGTCAACGAGCAGTACTTC. This sequence encodes CASTGDRGVNEQYF. The chain combines TRBV6-5 with TRBJ2-7, with 10 nucleotides matching TRBD1. Per germline, CDR1 MNHEY and CDR2 SVGAGI. The CDR3 consists of 14 residues. J lost 5 bases, V lost 7 bases, and 8 bases had no gene match.

V usage is TRBV9 and J usage is TRBJ1-2; 8 bases agree with TRBD1. Germline CDR1 reads SGDLS; CDR2 reads YYNGEE. The CDR3 spans 15 residues. V was pared by 3 bases and J by 4 bases, with 8 bases of the junction left unmatched. CDR3 nucleotide sequence: TGTGCCAGCAGCGACGGGACAGGAACGGGCTATGGCTACACCTTC. Translation: CASSDGTGTGYGYTF.

This clone was observed a few times. The chain employs TRBV7-2 and TRBJ2-3; 7 nucleotides align to TRBD2. The CDR3 contains 17 residues. Trimming removed 1 base from V and 4 bases from J; junction bases left unmatched: 11. CDR1 is SGHTA, CDR2 FQGNSA, per germline. The chain's CDR3 is CASSLGRGLEVADTQYF. CDR3 bases: TGTGCCAGCAGCTTAGGGCGTGGACTAGAAGTTGCAGATACGCAGTATTTT. Full variable domain (remainder filled in from reference TRBV7-2 and TRBJ2-3): GAGVSQSPSNKVTEKGKDVELRCDPISGHTALYWYRQSLGQGLEFLIYFQGNSAPDKSGLPSDRFSAERTGGSVSTLTIQRTQQEDSAVYLCASSLGRGLEVADTQYFGPGTRLTVL.

The rearrangement links TRBV19 to TRBJ2-3; maybe TRBD2 (5 bases). With 5 bases removed from V and 1 base from J, the gap between germline ends came to 7 bases. The germline gives CDR1 LNHDA, CDR2 SQIVND (reference sequence). The CDR3 spans 13 residues. The CDR3 reads CASSGRGTDTQYF. The CDR3 DNA follows: TGTGCCAGTAGTGGGCGGGGCACAGATACGCAGTATTTT.

The V call is TRBV10-2, the J call TRBJ2-3; 10 bases fit TRBD2. This CDR3 contains 18 residues. CDR1 and CDR2 from the germline V gene are WSHSY and SAAADI. The trim removed 0 bases at V and 2 bases at J, leaving 8 bases unmatched. CDR3: CASSESGNSGGHTDTQYF. The CDR3 bases are TGCGCCAGCAGTGAGTCTGGGAATAGCGGGGGGCACACAGATACGCAGTATTTT.

The rearrangement joins TRBV5-1 to TRBJ1-4; 7 bases fit TRBD1. The CDR3 loop spans 14 amino acids. V lost 4 bases, J lost 11 bases, and 11 bases stayed unmatched. Germline CDR1 SGHRS, CDR2 YFSETQ. The CDR3 sequence is CASSMGQPQMKLFF. The CDR3 DNA follows: TGCGCCAGCAGCATGGGACAGCCGCAGATGAAACTGTTTTTT.

The chain carries TRBV29-1 and TRBJ2-7; D possibly corresponds to TRBD1 (6 bases). This CDR3 contains 14 residues. Germline lookup yields CDR1 SQVTM and CDR2 ANQGSEA. V lost 7 bases to trimming and J lost 6 bases, with 22 bases between them. In DNA form, the CDR3 reads TGCAGCGCGCTTTGGGACACCATAGGGGCCGAGCAGTACTTC. This codes for CSALWDTIGAEQYF.